The 17 T cell receptor beta chains below all came from one sample that was sequenced in a study of shared clonotypes between healthy human individuals. Naive CD8 isolation took CD45RO-negative cells positively selected for CCR7 and excluded terminally differentiated effector memory CD45RA+ cells. Clones were sequenced by immunoSEQ multiplex PCR, and TCRdb holds only the in-frame ones, with some missing. The repertoire consists of about 2.2 million clones, with 90% to 95% occurring once and the leading ten covering 1.5% to 2%. Sequences were obtained from naive CD8+ T cells from PBMCs. The receptors here all came from a man younger than 35 in good health. Some clones in this sample may be carry-over from other donors' samples.

This chain links TRBV2 with TRBJ2-7; 8 bases align to TRBD2. CDR3 length: 15 residues. Per germline, CDR1 SNHLY and CDR2 FYNNEI. V trimming: 0 bases; J trimming: 5 bases; junction bases outside the gene matches: 6. As DNA, the CDR3 is TGTGCCAGCAGTGAAGCTCCCGGGAGGGCCCACGAGCAGTACTTC. Its translation is CASSEAPGRAHEQYF.

Turning to this clone: The identical CDR3 is also encoded by other nucleotide sequences in the sample. The V and J genes are TRBV9 and TRBJ2-1; 8 bases are shared with TRBD2. This CDR3 is built from 14 residues. Trimming at V came to 4 bases and at J to 4 bases, leaving 4 bases not matched to a gene. Per germline, CDR1 SGDLS and CDR2 YYNGEE. CDR3 DNA: TGTGCCAGCAGCCCAGCGGGGGCTTACAATGAGCAGTTCTTC. As protein: CASSPAGAYNEQFF.

Turning to this clone: Other DNA sequences in the same sample also yield this CDR3. The chain carries TRBV9 and TRBJ1-5; D not certain. This CDR3 contains 13 residues. Trimming left V 4 bases short and J 4 bases short, with 9 bases between. In germline, CDR1 is SGDLS, CDR2 YYNGEE. CDR3 nucleotides: TGTGCCAGCAGCCTCGGGTCGAATCAGCCCCAGCATTTT. The encoded protein is CASSLGSNQPQHF.

Of note for this clone: Other DNA sequences within the sample encode an identical CDR3. This chain links TRBV11-2 with TRBJ2-7; D is possibly TRBD2 (6 bases). Germline values: CDR1 SGHAT, CDR2 FQNNGV. The CDR3 totals 15 residues. V was trimmed by 1 base and J by 0 bases, leaving 10 bases between them. The CDR3 is CASSLGTGSSYEQYF. The CDR3 coding sequence is TGTGCCAGCAGCTTAGGGACCGGGAGCTCCTACGAGCAGTACTTC.

The genes are TRBV28 and TRBJ2-1; D is possibly TRBD1 or TRBD2 (5 bases each). Germline V gene lookup returns CDR1 MDHEN and CDR2 SYDVKM. CDR3 length: 18 amino acids. The germline V and J ends were trimmed by 2 bases and 0 bases, with 17 bases remaining between them. The CDR3 protein is CASSLAIVRGTSYNEQFF. DNA of the CDR3: TGTGCCAGCAGTTTAGCCATCGTGAGGGGAACCTCCTACAATGAGCAGTTCTTC.

V usage is TRBV10-3 and J usage is TRBJ2-1, with 9 nucleotides matching TRBD1. This CDR3 is 17 amino acids long. Germline V gene sequence: CDR1 ENHRY, CDR2 SYGVKD. The ends lost 6 bases at V and 8 bases at J; junction bases unmatched: 17. The CDR3 DNA sequence: TGTGCCATCAGAGACGACACCGGGACAGGGTCTGTGGATGAGCAGTTCTTC. This translates into CAIRDDTGTGSVDEQFF.

V gene TRBV4-3 combines with J gene TRBJ1-1; no clear D. Germline CDR1 is LGHNA and CDR2 is YSLEER. The CDR3 is 17 amino acids. V was trimmed by 0 bases and J by 1 base, leaving 15 bases between them. The CDR3 spells CASSQDDTQSENTEAFF. In DNA form, the CDR3 reads TGCGCCAGCAGCCAAGACGACACCCAAAGTGAGAACACTGAAGCTTTCTTT.

As DNA, the CDR3 is TGTGCCAGCAGCGGATTGGCGTCCTACAATGAGCAGTTCTTC. This sequence encodes CASSGLASYNEQFF. This chain links TRBV9 with TRBJ2-1; D is ambiguous. V lost 3 bases and J 1 base, leaving 8 bases between the germline ends. The CDR3 totals 14 residues. Germline loops: CDR1 SGDLS, CDR2 YYNGEE.

This chain links TRBV29-1 with TRBJ2-3; D unclear. Germline CDR1 is SQVTM and CDR2 is ANQGSEA. The CDR3 loop spans 13 amino acids. V lost 3 bases, J lost 2 bases, and 9 bases lay in between. The CDR3 sequence is CSVDDSFTDTQYF. The CDR3 coding sequence is TGCAGCGTTGATGACTCGTTCACAGATACGCAGTATTTT.

V is TRBV6-1 and J is TRBJ2-5; tentative D call: TRBD1 (8 bases). CDR1 and CDR2 (germline): MNHNS, SASEGT. The germline V and J ends were trimmed by 2 bases and 12 bases, with 22 bases remaining between them. This CDR3 region has 15 residues. CDR3 sequence: CASSELRQGRGPEYF. As DNA, the CDR3 is TGTGCCAGCAGTGAACTGAGACAGGGGAGGGGGCCTGAGTACTTC.

This clone was detected a few times. The rearrangement joins TRBV6-5 to TRBJ1-5; D is unclear. The V and J ends lost 4 bases and 8 bases respectively, with 12 bases between them. This CDR3 comprises 13 residues. CDR1 is MNHEY and CDR2 is SVGAGI in the germline V gene. In nucleotides, the CDR3 is TGTGCCAGCAGTTCGGGCATGCAGAAGCCCCAGCATTTT. It is translated as CASSSGMQKPQHF.

V is TRBV29-1 and J is TRBJ2-1; D uncertain. V was shortened by 4 bases and J by 6 bases, with 16 bases between the two germline ends. Germline assignment: CDR1 SQVTM and CDR2 ANQGSEA. The CDR3 totals 14 residues. CDR3 residues: CSVARTLEGNEQFF. In nucleotides, the CDR3 is TGCAGCGTTGCCCGGACCCTCGAAGGCAATGAGCAGTTCTTC.

V is TRBV6-5 and J is TRBJ2-5, with no clear D. Germline V gives CDR1 MNHEY, CDR2 SVGAGI. There are 12 residues in the CDR3. Trimming took 5 bases from V and 14 from J, leaving 18 bases between them. The CDR3, as DNA: TGTGCCAGCAGTCCTACCGGTCCTCCGGATTACTTC. This codes for CASSPTGPPDYF.

The chain employs TRBV10-3 and TRBJ1-1, with a weak D call TRBD1 (5 bases). The CDR3 totals 18 residues. Germline CDR1 and CDR2: ENHRY and SYGVKD. V gave up 4 bases and J gave up 0 bases, with 21 bases separating them. CDR3 region: CAISAGGTQGALNTEAFF. The CDR3 coding sequence is TGTGCCATCAGTGCGGGGGGGACCCAGGGAGCGTTGAACACTGAAGCTTTCTTT.

V and J are TRBV5-6 and TRBJ2-7; TRBD2 aligns across 13 bases. The V gene end was trimmed by 5 bases and the J gene end by 10 bases; junction bases not matched to a gene: 15. This CDR3 spans 16 amino acids. The germline V gene has CDR1 SGHDT and CDR2 YYEEEE. CDR3 in DNA: TGTGCCAGCAGTCTCGGACTAGCGGGAGTGCAAGGGAGCCAGTACTTC. Amino acids: CASSLGLAGVQGSQYF.

This sequence joins TRBV5-1 and TRBJ2-1, with D possibly matching TRBD2 (5 bases). The CDR3 consists of 17 residues. In germline, CDR1 is SGHRS, CDR2 YFSETQ. V was cut by 4 bases and J by 2 bases, with 19 bases left in between. CDR3 residues: CASSPPGVGRAYNEQFF. The CDR3 DNA reads TGCGCCAGCAGCCCCCCCGGGGTAGGCCGTGCCTACAATGAGCAGTTCTTC.

In its sample, this clone was seen once. The chain employs TRBV7-9 and TRBJ2-1; no clear D gene. Germline V gene sequence: CDR1 SEHNR, CDR2 FQNEAQ (reference sequence). The CDR3 has 18 residues. V dropped 5 bases and J dropped 0 bases, with 20 bases sitting between them. The CDR3 DNA follows: TGTGCCAGCAGCCCAGATATGGACGGCGCGTACTCCTACAATGAGCAGTTCTTC. Its translation: CASSPDMDGAYSYNEQFF.